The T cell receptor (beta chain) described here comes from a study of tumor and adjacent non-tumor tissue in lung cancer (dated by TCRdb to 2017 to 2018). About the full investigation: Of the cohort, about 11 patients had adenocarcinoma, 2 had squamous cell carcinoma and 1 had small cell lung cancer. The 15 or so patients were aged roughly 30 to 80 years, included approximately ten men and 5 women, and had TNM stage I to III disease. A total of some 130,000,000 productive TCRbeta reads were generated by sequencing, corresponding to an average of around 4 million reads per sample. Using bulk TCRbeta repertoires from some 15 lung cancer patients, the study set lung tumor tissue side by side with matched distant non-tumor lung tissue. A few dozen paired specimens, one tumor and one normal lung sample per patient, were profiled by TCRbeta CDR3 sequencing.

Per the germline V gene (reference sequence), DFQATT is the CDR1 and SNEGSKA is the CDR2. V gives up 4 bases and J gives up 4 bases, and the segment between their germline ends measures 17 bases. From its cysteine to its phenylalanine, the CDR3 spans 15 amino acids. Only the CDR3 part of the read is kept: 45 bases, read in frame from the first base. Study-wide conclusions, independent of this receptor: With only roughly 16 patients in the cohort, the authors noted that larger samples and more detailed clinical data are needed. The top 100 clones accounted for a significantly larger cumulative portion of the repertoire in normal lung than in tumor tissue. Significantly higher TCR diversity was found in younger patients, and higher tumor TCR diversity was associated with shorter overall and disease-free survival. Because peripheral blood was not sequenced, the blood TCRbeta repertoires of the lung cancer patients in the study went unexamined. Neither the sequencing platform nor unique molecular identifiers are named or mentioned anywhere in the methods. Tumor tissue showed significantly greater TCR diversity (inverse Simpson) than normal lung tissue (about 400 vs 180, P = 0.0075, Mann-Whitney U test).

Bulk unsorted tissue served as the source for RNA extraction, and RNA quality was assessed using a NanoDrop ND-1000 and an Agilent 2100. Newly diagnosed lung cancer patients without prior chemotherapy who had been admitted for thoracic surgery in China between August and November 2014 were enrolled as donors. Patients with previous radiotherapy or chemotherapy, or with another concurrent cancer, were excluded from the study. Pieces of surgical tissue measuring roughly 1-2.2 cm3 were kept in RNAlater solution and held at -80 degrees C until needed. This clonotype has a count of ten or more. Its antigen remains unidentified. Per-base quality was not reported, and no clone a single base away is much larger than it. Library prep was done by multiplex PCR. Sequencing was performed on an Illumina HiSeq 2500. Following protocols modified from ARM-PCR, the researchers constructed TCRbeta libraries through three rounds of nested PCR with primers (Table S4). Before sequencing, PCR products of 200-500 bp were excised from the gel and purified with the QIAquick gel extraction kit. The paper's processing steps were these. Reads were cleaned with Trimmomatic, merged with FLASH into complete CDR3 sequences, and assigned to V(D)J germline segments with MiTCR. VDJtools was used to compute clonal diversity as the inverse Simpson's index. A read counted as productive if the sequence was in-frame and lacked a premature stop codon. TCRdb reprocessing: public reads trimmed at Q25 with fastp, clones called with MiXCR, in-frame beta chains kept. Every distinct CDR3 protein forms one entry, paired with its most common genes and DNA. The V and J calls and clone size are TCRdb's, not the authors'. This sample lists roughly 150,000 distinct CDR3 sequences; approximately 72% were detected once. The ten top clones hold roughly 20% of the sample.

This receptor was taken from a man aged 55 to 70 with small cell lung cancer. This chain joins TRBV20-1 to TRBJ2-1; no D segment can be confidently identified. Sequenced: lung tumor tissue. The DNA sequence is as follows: TGCAGTGCTACCGGACCGACGAACGCTTACAATGAGCAGTTCTTC. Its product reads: CSATGPTNAYNEQFF.